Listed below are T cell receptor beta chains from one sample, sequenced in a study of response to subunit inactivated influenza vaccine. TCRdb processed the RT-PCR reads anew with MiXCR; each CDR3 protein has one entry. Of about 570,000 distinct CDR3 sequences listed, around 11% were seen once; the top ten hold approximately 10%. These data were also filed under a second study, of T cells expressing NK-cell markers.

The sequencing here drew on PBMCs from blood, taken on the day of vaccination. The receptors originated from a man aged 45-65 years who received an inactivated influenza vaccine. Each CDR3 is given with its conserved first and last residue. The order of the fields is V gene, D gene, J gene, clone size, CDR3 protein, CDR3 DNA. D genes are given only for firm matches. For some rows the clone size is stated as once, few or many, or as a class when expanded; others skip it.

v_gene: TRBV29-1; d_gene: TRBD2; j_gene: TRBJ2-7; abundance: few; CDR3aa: CSVGPSGSSYEQYF; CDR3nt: TGCAGCGTTGGACCTAGCGGGAGCTCTTACGAGCAGTACTTC
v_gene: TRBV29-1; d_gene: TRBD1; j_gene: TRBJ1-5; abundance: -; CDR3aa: CSVAIGQGSNQPQHF; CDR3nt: TGCAGCGTCGCCATAGGACAGGGTAGCAATCAGCCCCAGCATTTT
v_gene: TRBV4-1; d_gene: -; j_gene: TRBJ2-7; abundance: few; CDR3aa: CASSQVLWTYEQYF; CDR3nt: TGCGCCAGCAGCCAAGTCCTCTGGACCTACGAGCAGTACTTC
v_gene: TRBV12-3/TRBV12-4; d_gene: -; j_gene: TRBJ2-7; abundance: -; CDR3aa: CASSLARGFYEQYF; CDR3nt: TGTGCCAGCAGTTTAGCGCGGGGTTTCTACGAGCAGTACTTC
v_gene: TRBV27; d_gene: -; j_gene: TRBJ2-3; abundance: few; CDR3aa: CASSLSPSITLTDTQYF; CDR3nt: TGTGCCAGCAGTTTATCGCCCTCAATCACACTCACAGATACGCAGTATTTT
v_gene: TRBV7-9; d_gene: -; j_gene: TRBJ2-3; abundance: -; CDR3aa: CASQSRTPIFTDTQYF; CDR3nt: TGTGCCAGTCAATCGAGGACTCCCATATTCACAGATACGCAGTATTTT
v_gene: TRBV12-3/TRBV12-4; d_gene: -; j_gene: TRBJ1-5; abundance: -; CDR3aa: CASSRDLQPQHF; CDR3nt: TGTGCCAGCAGCCGAGACTTGCAGCCCCAGCATTTT
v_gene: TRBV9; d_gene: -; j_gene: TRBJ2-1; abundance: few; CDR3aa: CASSTNRDTLSEQFF; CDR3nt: TGTGCCAGCAGCACAAACCGGGACACTTTATCTGAGCAGTTCTTC
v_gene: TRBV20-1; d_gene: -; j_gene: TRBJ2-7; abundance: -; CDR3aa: CSAIGNPYEQYF; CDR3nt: TGCAGTGCTATTGGCAACCCTTACGAGCAGTACTTC
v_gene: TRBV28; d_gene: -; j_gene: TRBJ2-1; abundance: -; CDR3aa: CASSLYGGNYNEQFF; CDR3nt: TGTGCCAGCAGTTTATACGGCGGTAACTACAATGAGCAGTTCTTC
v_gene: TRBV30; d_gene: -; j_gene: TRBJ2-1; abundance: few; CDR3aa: CAWSVQQGYQFF; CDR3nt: TGTGCCTGGAGTGTACAACAGGGCTATCAGTTCTTC
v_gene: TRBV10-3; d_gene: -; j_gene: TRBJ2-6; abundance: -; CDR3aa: CAISESKVPLLALSGANVLTF; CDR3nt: TGTGCCATCAGTGAGTCGAAGGTTCCTTTGCTGGCCCTGTCTGGGGCCAACGTCCTGACTTTC
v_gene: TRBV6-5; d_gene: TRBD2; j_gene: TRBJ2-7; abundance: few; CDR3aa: CASSPTLAETYEQYF; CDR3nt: TGTGCCAGCAGTCCTACTCTAGCGGAAACCTACGAGCAGTACTTC
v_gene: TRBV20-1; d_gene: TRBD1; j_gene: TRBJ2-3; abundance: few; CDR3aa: CSAREPTGTGWADTQYF; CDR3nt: TGCAGTGCTAGAGAACCGACCGGGACAGGATGGGCAGATACGCAGTATTTT
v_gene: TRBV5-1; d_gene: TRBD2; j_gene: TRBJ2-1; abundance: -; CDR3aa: CASSWGGLAGDPQFF; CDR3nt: TGCGCCAGCAGCTGGGGGGGACTAGCGGGAGACCCCCAGTTCTTC
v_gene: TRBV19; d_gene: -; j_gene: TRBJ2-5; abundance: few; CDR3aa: CASSIGQGPETQYF; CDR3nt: TGTGCCAGTAGTATAGGGCAGGGACCGGAGACCCAGTACTTC
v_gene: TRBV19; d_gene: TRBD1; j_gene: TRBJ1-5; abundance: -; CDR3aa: CASSPMGQSNQPQHF; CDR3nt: TGTGCCAGTAGTCCAATGGGACAGAGCAATCAGCCCCAGCATTTT
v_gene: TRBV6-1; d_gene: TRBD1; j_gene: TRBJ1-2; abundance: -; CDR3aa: CASSSLSGQGDYGYTF; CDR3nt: TGTGCCAGCAGCTCCTTATCAGGACAGGGGGACTATGGCTACACCTTC
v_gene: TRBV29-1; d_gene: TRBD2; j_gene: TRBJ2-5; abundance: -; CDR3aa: CSVDQRLRGGAWAQYF; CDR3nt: TGCAGTGTAGACCAGAGGTTGCGGGGGGGAGCGTGGGCCCAGTACTTC
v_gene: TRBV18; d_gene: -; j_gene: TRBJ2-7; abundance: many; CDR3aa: CASWSDSSYEQYF; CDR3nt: TGTGCCAGCTGGTCGGACAGCTCCTACGAGCAGTACTTC
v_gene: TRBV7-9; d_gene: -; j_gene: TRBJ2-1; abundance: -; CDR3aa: CASSFPMTMGHNEQFF; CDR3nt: TGTGCCAGCAGCTTCCCAATGACAATGGGTCACAATGAGCAGTTCTTC
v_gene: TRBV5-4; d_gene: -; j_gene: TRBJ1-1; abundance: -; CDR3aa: CASRADQNTEAFF; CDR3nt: TGTGCCAGCAGAGCGGACCAGAACACTGAAGCTTTCTTT
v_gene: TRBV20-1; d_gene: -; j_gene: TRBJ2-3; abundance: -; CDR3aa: CSARDMTDSDTQYF; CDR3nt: TGCAGTGCTAGAGATATGACAGATTCAGATACGCAGTATTTT
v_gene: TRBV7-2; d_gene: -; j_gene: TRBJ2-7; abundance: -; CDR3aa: CASSLSGSKPYEQYF; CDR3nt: TGTGCCAGCAGCTTGTCGGGAAGTAAGCCCTACGAGCAGTACTTC
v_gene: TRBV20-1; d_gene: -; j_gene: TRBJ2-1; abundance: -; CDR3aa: CSATVPVASYNEQFF; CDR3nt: TGCAGTGCTACGGTACCTGTAGCCTCCTACAATGAGCAGTTCTTC